Following are 21 T cell receptor beta chains from one sample sequenced in a study of blood T cell repertoires in COVID-19. Sequenced by immunoSEQ multiplex PCR; TCRdb stores in-frame clones only, minus some. The table has 250,000 to 400,000 clones, approximately 88% seen once. Sequenced input: PBMCs or T cells enriched from blood (not recorded which). The source is a man aged 60 to 75 who had recovered from COVID-19.

The chain carries TRBV7-2 and TRBJ2-5; 8 positions match TRBD2. Germline CDR1 reads SGHTA; CDR2 reads FQGNSA. The V gene end was trimmed by 5 bases and the J gene end by 0 bases; junction bases not matched to a gene: 2. The CDR3 is 14 amino acids. CDR3: CASSKLADQETQYF. In DNA form, the CDR3 reads TGTGCCAGCAGCAAACTAGCGGACCAAGAGACCCAGTACTTC.

J is TRBJ1-4 and V is TRBV18; TRBD1 aligns across 11 bases. The CDR3 runs to 16 residues. The germline V gene encodes CDR1 KGHSH and CDR2 LQKENI. V dropped 1 base and J dropped 7; count of bases not matched to a gene: 5. CDR3 DNA sequence: TGTGCCAGCTCACCACTTACCGGGACAGGGGGTGAAAAACTGTTTTTT. It translates to CASSPLTGTGGEKLFF.

The chain has TRBV6-5 and TRBJ2-1; 8 nucleotides agree with TRBD2. Germline trimming cut 8 bases from V and 2 bases from J; bases unmatched to any gene: 8. The CDR3 length is 15 residues. Germline values: CDR1 MNHEY, CDR2 SVGAGI. CDR3 region: CASREGGRTYNEQFF. DNA of the CDR3: TGTGCCAGCCGGGAGGGCGGGAGGACCTACAATGAGCAGTTCTTC.

J is TRBJ2-2 and V is TRBV5-1, with 7 bases fitting TRBD2. The trim removed 6 bases at V and 3 bases at J, leaving 8 bases unmatched. The CDR3 runs 15 residues. Germline V CDR1 and CDR2: SGHRS, YFSETQ. Written as DNA, the CDR3 is TGCGCCAGCACCACGGGGACTACCTACACCGGGGAGCTGTTTTTT. The encoded protein is CASTTGTTYTGELFF. Full variable domain (remainder filled in from reference TRBV5-1 and TRBJ2-2): KAGVTQTPRYLIKTRGQQVTLSCSPISGHRSVSWYQQTPGQGLQFLFEYFSETQRNKGNFPGRFSGRQFSNSRSEMNVSTLELGDSALYLCASTTGTTYTGELFFGEGSRLTVL.

Regarding this clone: The junction departs from germline at one end; a sequencing error may be responsible. The V call is TRBV4-2, the J call TRBJ1-4; D perhaps matches TRBD1 (6 bases). The CDR3 extends over 18 amino acids. Germline V gives CDR1 LGHNA, CDR2 YNFKEQ. The chain's CDR3 is CASSQGARVGATNEKLFF. Written as DNA, the CDR3 is TGTGCCAGCAGCCAAGGGGCCAGGGTGGGGGCAACTAATGAAAAACTATTTTTT.

V gene TRBV15 combines with J gene TRBJ1-5; D may be TRBD1 (5 bases). The germline V gene encodes CDR1 LNHNV and CDR2 YYDKDF (reference sequence). V lost 1 base, J lost 6 bases, and 16 bases lay in between. This CDR3 is 16 amino acids long. CDR3 amino acids: CATSRVEGSGAQPQHF. CDR3 bases: TGTGCCACCAGCAGAGTGGAGGGGTCCGGGGCTCAGCCCCAGCATTTT.

This chain uses TRBV2 with TRBJ1-2, with 8 nucleotides matching TRBD1. In germline, CDR1 is SNHLY, CDR2 FYNNEI. The CDR3 sequence is 20 residues long. V shed 6 bases and J 4 bases; nucleotides not matched to a gene: 25. The CDR3 reads CASSKGNFQVRTGRSYGYTF. In DNA form, the CDR3 reads TGTGCCAGCAGCAAAGGAAATTTTCAAGTCCGGACAGGGAGGAGCTATGGCTACACCTTC.

The chain is built from TRBV7-9 and TRBJ1-2; weak D call: TRBD1 (6 bases). CDR1 and CDR2 from the germline V gene are SEHNR and FQNEAQ (reference sequence). The CDR3 loop spans 15 amino acids. V lost 2 bases and J lost 5, with 15 bases in between. CDR3 amino acids: CASSLPLRGEYGYTF. DNA for the CDR3: TGTGCCAGCAGCTTACCCCTCAGGGGCGAGTATGGCTACACCTTC.

The V gene is TRBV2, the J gene TRBJ2-7; TRBD1 is a possible D gene (6 bases). The length of the CDR3 is 12 residues. V gave up 6 bases and J gave up 4 bases, with 10 bases separating them. Germline values: CDR1 SNHLY, CDR2 FYNNEI. The CDR3 DNA follows: TGTGCCAGCAGCAGCCAGGGGTACGAGCAGTACTTC. Its translation: CASSSQGYEQYF.

Here the CDR3 reads CSVVPQGRNEKLFF. For the CDR3, the DNA is TGCAGCGTCGTCCCCCAGGGGCGGAATGAAAAACTGTTTTTT. The chain combines TRBV29-1 with TRBJ1-4; D might be TRBD1 (6 bases). The CDR3 runs 14 residues. Germline lookup yields CDR1 SQVTM and CDR2 ANQGSEA. Trimming removed 6 bases at V and 5 bases at J, with 16 bases between.

V is TRBV6-5 and J is TRBJ2-1; perhaps TRBD1 as D (6 bases). There are 15 residues in the CDR3. Per the germline V gene, CDR1 is MNHEY and CDR2 is SVGAGI. Trimming pared 7 bases from V and 3 bases from J, leaving 16 bases between. CDR3 in DNA: TGTGCCAGCACCCAGGGGCGGGCAGACTACAATGAGCAGTTCTTC. This gives the protein CASTQGRADYNEQFF.

Only one count was recorded for this clone. The chain links TRBV6-1 to TRBJ2-1, with 10 bases fitting TRBD1. The CDR3 runs to 19 residues. Germline V gene data show CDR1 as MNHNS and CDR2 as SASEGT. After removal of 4 bases from V and 7 bases from J, the junction contained 19 bases not matched to a gene. The CDR3 spells CASSVGTGVGRTLGNEQFF. The DNA for the CDR3 is TGTGCCAGCAGTGTGGGGACAGGGGTCGGGCGGACCCTTGGGAATGAGCAGTTCTTC.

The V and J genes are TRBV7-8 and TRBJ1-4; weak D call: TRBD1 (5 bases). CDR3 size: 16 residues. The germline V and J ends were trimmed by 4 bases and 6 bases, with 18 bases remaining between them. CDR1 is SGHVS, CDR2 FQNEAQ, per germline. CDR3 sequence reads: CASSSGGGGVYEKLFF. The CDR3 region has the DNA TGTGCCAGCAGCTCCGGGGGAGGTGGGGTCTATGAAAAACTGTTTTTT.

This rearrangement joins TRBV9 to TRBJ1-4, with no clear D. CDR1 is SGDLS and CDR2 is YYNGEE in the germline V gene. V lost 3 bases, J lost 0 bases, and 15 bases lay in between. The CDR3 runs 17 residues. The CDR3 sequence is CASSGTGTATTNEKLFF. In DNA, the CDR3 is TGTGCCAGCAGCGGCACGGGAACAGCAACAACTAATGAAAAACTGTTTTTT.

V gene TRBV28 combines with J gene TRBJ2-1, with TRBD1 matching 12 bases. This CDR3 has 16 residues. After removal of 0 bases from V and 6 bases from J, the junction contained 3 bases not matched to a gene. Germline CDR1 reads MDHEN; CDR2 reads SYDVKM. The CDR3 region has the DNA TGTGCCAGCAGTTTATGGGGACAGGGGGCCGGCAATGAGCAGTTCTTC. Its translation: CASSLWGQGAGNEQFF.

The V and J genes are TRBV7-9 and TRBJ2-1; 13 positions match TRBD2. The CDR3 length is 14 residues. Germline-derived CDR1 and CDR2 are SEHNR and FQNEAQ (reference sequence). Trimming at V came to 5 bases and at J to 15 bases, leaving 10 bases not matched to a gene. CDR3 nucleotide sequence: TGTGCCAGCAGCCGGACTAGCGGGAGCGGGGCGTGGTTCTTC. This encodes CASSRTSGSGAWFF.

V is TRBV18 and J is TRBJ2-2; 9 nucleotides agree with TRBD2. The CDR3 sequence is 18 residues long. Per germline, CDR1 KGHSH and CDR2 LQKENI. Unmatched junction bases numbered 6, after V lost 1 base and J lost 0 bases. The CDR3 sequence is CASSPRASGIANTGELFF. The CDR3 DNA reads TGTGCCAGCTCACCACGGGCTAGCGGGATCGCGAACACCGGGGAGCTGTTTTTT.

V usage is TRBV11-2 and J usage is TRBJ1-5, with no clear D. V lost 4 bases, J lost 5 bases, and 9 bases lay in between. The CDR3 has 13 residues. Germline V gives CDR1 SGHAT, CDR2 FQNNGV. CDR3 residues: CASSSERDQPQHF. The CDR3 coding sequence is TGTGCCAGCAGCTCCGAGCGGGATCAGCCCCAGCATTTT.

The rearrangement uses TRBV7-2 and TRBJ2-1; 8 bases are a match to TRBD1. J was trimmed by 4 bases and V by 7 bases; bases with no gene match: 9. The CDR3 consists of 15 residues. The germline gives CDR1 SGHTA, CDR2 FQGNSA. In DNA form, the CDR3 reads TGTGCCAGCACCGCCGACAGGGGTTCATACAATGAGCAGTTCTTC. Protein product: CASTADRGSYNEQFF.

This rearrangement joins TRBV7-3 to TRBJ2-7; weak D call: TRBD2 (5 bases). Germline V gene sequence: CDR1 SGHTA, CDR2 FQGTGA. This CDR3 spans 13 amino acids. V lost 5 bases, J lost 5 bases, and 13 bases lay in between. CDR3 sequence: CASSPGGFNEQYF. CDR3 bases: TGTGCCAGCAGCCCTGGAGGCTTTAACGAGCAGTACTTC.

CDR3 nucleotide sequence: TGTGCCAGCTCACCGACAGCCATTTTTAATTCACCCCTCCACTTT. This translates into CASSPTAIFNSPLHF. The chain is built from TRBV18 and TRBJ1-6, with a tentative D call TRBD1 (5 bases). The V end was cut by 3 bases, the J end by 6 bases, with 12 bases between. In germline, CDR1 is KGHSH, CDR2 LQKENI. There are 15 residues in the CDR3.